The next 24 T cell receptor beta chains were all read from a single sample in a study of blood T cell repertoires in COVID-19. Assay used: immunoSEQ multiplex PCR; TCRdb lists only in-frame clones, some missing. Of about 180,000 clones listed, 80% to 90% are singletons. Source material: PBMCs or T cells enriched from blood (not recorded which). Receptors were obtained from a middle-aged man who had recovered from COVID-19.

CDR3 coding DNA: TGCGCCAGCAGCTCCCTTGACAGGACTAGCACAGATACGCAGTATTTT. The encoded protein is CASSSLDRTSTDTQYF. The chain combines TRBV5-1 with TRBJ2-3; the D gene is possibly TRBD1 (6 bases). This CDR3 has 16 amino acids. Deletions cut 3 bases from V and 0 bases from J, with 14 bases between. The germline V gene encodes CDR1 SGHRS and CDR2 YFSETQ.

The chain links TRBV3-1 (or the pseudogene TRBV3-2) to TRBJ2-5; tentative D call: TRBD2 (6 bases). Germline lookup yields CDR1 LGHDT and CDR2 YNNKEL (reference sequence). The CDR3 is 14 residues long. The V end was cut by 5 bases, the J end by 5 bases, with 15 bases between. CDR3 protein: CASSGSQGGETQYF. The CDR3 nucleotides read TGTGCCAGCAGCGGGAGCCAAGGAGGGGAGACCCAGTACTTC.

The chain joins TRBV19 to TRBJ1-2; D not resolved. This CDR3 has 13 amino acids. V was pared by 10 bases and J by 1 base, with 13 bases between. Germline CDR1 and CDR2: LNHDA and SQIVND (reference sequence). DNA for the CDR3: TGTGCCACCACGGGAGGTTTTAACTATGGCTACACCTTC. The encoded protein is CATTGGFNYGYTF.

The chain joins TRBV19 to TRBJ1-1, with 12 bases matching TRBD1. J lost 10 bases, V lost 1 base, and 4 bases had no gene match. CDR1 is LNHDA and CDR2 is SQIVND in the germline V gene (reference sequence). CDR3 length: 14 residues. In nucleotides, the CDR3 is TGTGCCAGTAGTATAGTTGGGACAGGGGGCGTAGCTTTCTTT. Amino acid sequence: CASSIVGTGGVAFF.

The chain is built from TRBV11-2 and TRBJ1-5, with 8 bases lining up with TRBD1. The CDR3 totals 14 residues. The J segment lost 7 bases and the V segment lost 4 bases, leaving 6 bases of the junction unmatched. Germline assignment: CDR1 SGHAT and CDR2 FQNNGV. The CDR3 is CASSSDRAGQPQHF. CDR3 coding DNA: TGTGCCAGCAGCTCGGACAGGGCCGGCCAGCCCCAGCATTTT.

This clone was seen a handful of times. The V gene is TRBV3-1 (or the pseudogene TRBV3-2), the J gene TRBJ1-3; D is unclear. The V end lost 7 bases, the J end lost 0 bases, and 10 bases lay between the germline ends. CDR1 and CDR2 from the germline V gene are LGHDT and YNNKEL (reference sequence). CDR3 length equals 14 residues. CDR3 protein: CASMRGISGNTIYF. The CDR3 DNA reads as TGTGCCAGCATGCGCGGTATCTCTGGAAACACCATATATTTT.

The chain carries TRBV14 and TRBJ2-7; no firm D call. The CDR3 contains 13 residues. V was trimmed by 4 bases and J by 6 bases, leaving 13 bases between them. Looked up from germline, CDR1 is SGHDN and CDR2 is FVKESK. The CDR3 is CASSPGPSAEQYF. The CDR3 nucleotides are TGTGCCAGCAGCCCAGGTCCGTCAGCCGAGCAGTACTTC.

The sample holds a few counts of this clone. The chain is built from TRBV13 and TRBJ1-3, with TRBD1 identical over 7 bases. Per germline, CDR1 PRHDT and CDR2 FYEKMQ (reference sequence). This CDR3 has 18 residues. Trimming cost V 4 bases and J 2 bases; bases outside gene matches: 14. CDR3 in DNA: TGTGCCAGCAGCTCTGTATTGACAGGGCAAGAGGCTGGAAACACCATATATTTT. It specifies CASSSVLTGQEAGNTIYF.

The J gene is TRBJ2-5, the V gene TRBV6-5; no reliable D call. The CDR3 runs to 13 residues. Per the germline V gene, CDR1 is MNHEY and CDR2 is SVGAGI. Trimming shortened V by 6 bases and J by 4 bases, and 12 bases separated the two germline ends. Written as DNA, the CDR3 is TGTGCCAGCAGCCCATCTAGGAGAGAGACCCAGTACTTC. This codes for CASSPSRRETQYF.

This rearrangement joins TRBV28 to TRBJ1-5; TRBD1 aligns across 9 bases. V dropped 8 bases and J dropped 6; count of bases not matched to a gene: 2. CDR1 is MDHEN and CDR2 is SYDVKM in the germline V gene. CDR3 length equals 12 residues. CDR3 nucleotides: TGTGCCAGCCCGACAGGGGGTCAGCCCCAGCATTTT. Its protein product is CASPTGGQPQHF.

This clone was detected once. This chain uses TRBV5-4 with TRBJ2-1; D is unclear. Germline V gene sequence: CDR1 SGHNT, CDR2 YYREEE (reference sequence). V lost 7 bases, J lost 0 bases, and 8 bases lay in between. CDR3 length: 13 amino acids. The CDR3 nucleotides read TGTGCCAGCTCCGGCGGCTCCTACAATGAGCAGTTCTTC. Translation gives CASSGGSYNEQFF.

The V and J genes are TRBV5-5 and TRBJ2-1; D possibly corresponds to TRBD1 (5 bases). CDR1 is SGHKS, CDR2 YYEKEE, per germline (reference sequence). The CDR3 sequence is 13 residues long. V lost 0 bases to trimming and J lost 4 bases, with 5 bases between them. CDR3: CASSLGQYNEQFF. For the CDR3, the DNA is TGTGCCAGCAGCTTGGGACAGTACAATGAGCAGTTCTTC. The entire variable domain, with the rest obtained from reference TRBV5-5 and TRBJ2-1, is as follows: DAGVTQSPTHLIKTRGQQVTLRCSPISGHKSVSWYQQVLGQGPQFIFQYYEKEERGRGNFPDRFSARQFPNYSSELNVNALLLGDSALYLCASSLGQYNEQFFGPGTRLTVL.

V usage is TRBV6-5 and J usage is TRBJ1-6; D is perhaps TRBD1 (5 bases). V dropped 2 bases and J dropped 5 bases, with 10 bases sitting between them. Germline V gene data show CDR1 as MNHEY and CDR2 as SVGAGI. This CDR3 is built from 15 residues. The CDR3 here is CASSYITGDNSPLHF. CDR3 in DNA: TGTGCCAGCAGTTACATCACAGGAGATAATTCACCCCTCCACTTT.

This clone came up once. The V and J genes are TRBV18 and TRBJ1-1; TRBD1 matches at 9 bases. Germline lookup yields CDR1 KGHSH and CDR2 LQKENI. Losses at the gene ends were 4 bases for V and 5 bases for J; bases not matched to a gene: 11. This CDR3 region has 16 residues. The CDR3 region is CASSRGTGYGDTEAFF. DNA of the CDR3: TGTGCCAGCTCACGCGGGACAGGGTATGGTGATACTGAAGCTTTCTTT. Drawing the rest from reference TRBV18 and TRBJ1-1, the complete variable domain is NAGVMQNPRHLVRRRGQEARLRCSPMKGHSHVYWYRQLPEEGLKFMVYLQKENIIDESGMPKERFSAEFPKEGPSILRIQQVVRGDSAAYFCASSRGTGYGDTEAFFGQGTRLTVV.

The rearrangement links TRBV19 to TRBJ2-7; TRBD1 is a possible D gene (5 bases). The CDR3 length is 13 residues. CDR1 and CDR2 from the germline V gene are LNHDA and SQIVND (reference sequence). Deletions cut 4 bases from V and 2 bases from J, with 9 bases between. The CDR3 reads CASSSRQTYEQYF. Written as DNA, the CDR3 is TGTGCCAGTAGTAGCCGACAGACCTACGAGCAGTACTTC.

This chain connects TRBV5-6 to TRBJ1-4; TRBD1 is a possible D gene (6 bases). The CDR3 is 16 residues long. The ends were cut back, 1 base at V and 0 bases at J, with 10 bases in the middle. Germline lookup yields CDR1 SGHDT and CDR2 YYEEEE. As DNA, the CDR3 is TGTGCCAGCAGCTTGCTGGGGACATCAACTAATGAAAAACTGTTTTTT. Protein product: CASSLLGTSTNEKLFF.

The rearrangement joins TRBV30 to TRBJ2-7; 7 bases fit TRBD1. This CDR3 has 14 residues. After removal of 7 bases from V and 3 bases from J, the junction contained 12 bases not matched to a gene. Germline CDR1 and CDR2: GTSNPN and SVGIG (reference sequence). This CDR3 is CAFKVTGVDYEQYF. The CDR3 nucleotides read TGTGCCTTTAAAGTTACAGGGGTGGACTACGAGCAGTACTTC.

This clone is a singleton in its sample. This chain connects TRBV9 to TRBJ1-1, with D unresolved. Germline V gene data show CDR1 as SGDLS and CDR2 as YYNGEE. V shed 5 bases and J shed 5 bases, with 16 bases lying between them. This CDR3 spans 14 amino acids. CDR3 protein: CASSAGGRRTEAFF. CDR3 nucleotide sequence: TGTGCCAGCAGTGCAGGAGGGCGTCGGACTGAAGCTTTCTTT.

This clone was seen once. The genes are TRBV6-1 and TRBJ1-2; D is perhaps TRBD1 (5 bases). This CDR3 has 15 amino acids. Trimming shortened V by 3 bases and J by 7 bases, and 18 bases separated the two germline ends. Germline V lookup: CDR1 MNHNS, CDR2 SASEGT. CDR3: CASSDDRQPQFGYTF. The CDR3 DNA follows: TGTGCCAGCAGTGACGACAGACAGCCTCAGTTTGGCTACACCTTC.

CDR3 DNA sequence: TGCAGCGCATCGGGAATGGCTAATGAAAAACTGTTTTTT. Amino acids: CSASGMANEKLFF. The chain uses TRBV29-1 and TRBJ1-4, with D unresolved. Trimming left V 7 bases short and J 3 bases short, with 12 bases between. Germline lookup yields CDR1 SQVTM and CDR2 ANQGSEA. The CDR3 consists of 13 residues.

The CDR3 sequence: CASSLGGLAGGTDTQYF. For the CDR3, the DNA is TGTGCCAGCAGTTTAGGGGGACTAGCGGGGGGCACAGATACGCAGTATTTT. This chain joins TRBV28 and TRBJ2-3, with 14 bases matching TRBD2. After removal of 2 bases from V and 1 base from J, the junction contained 2 bases not matched to a gene. Germline V CDR1 and CDR2: MDHEN, SYDVKM. The CDR3 sequence is 17 residues long.

The gene calls are TRBV20-1 and TRBJ2-5; TRBD1 matches at 7 bases. V was pared by 3 bases and J by 2 bases, with 3 bases of the junction left unmatched. CDR3 length equals 13 residues. In germline, CDR1 is DFQATT, CDR2 SNEGSKA (reference sequence). For the CDR3, the DNA is TGCAGTGCTAGTAGGGGACAGCAAGAGACCCAGTACTTC. Translating it yields CSASRGQQETQYF.

CDR3 region: CATSTNDRVGNQPQHF. The CDR3 DNA sequence: TGTGCCACCAGCACAAATGACAGGGTCGGCAATCAGCCCCAGCATTTT. The rearrangement links TRBV15 to TRBJ1-5; 7 positions match TRBD1. In germline, CDR1 is LNHNV, CDR2 YYDKDF (reference sequence). The CDR3 consists of 16 residues. With 4 bases clipped from V and 2 bases from J, the junction kept 8 bases outside the gene matches.

This chain links TRBV7-8 with TRBJ1-1; TRBD1 agrees at 8 bases. The CDR3 covers 15 residues. Germline V gene sequence: CDR1 SGHVS, CDR2 FQNEAQ. Unmatched junction bases numbered 11, after V lost 5 bases and J lost 6 bases. This chain's CDR3 is CASSPRTGTVAEAFF. The CDR3 nucleotides read TGTGCCAGCAGCCCCCGGACAGGGACGGTCGCTGAAGCTTTCTTT.